In this sample, the clone carrying this TCR beta chain turned up many times. The data stem from a study of T-cell reconstitution after alpha-beta-depleted transplantation in children. Trimming pared 0 bases from V and 3 bases from J, leaving 18 bases between. CDR1 LNHNV and CDR2 YYDKDF come from the germline V gene (reference sequence). The CDR3 has 17 amino acids. The TCRbeta library was prepared with unique molecular identifiers. TCRdb analysed the PCR reads with MiXCR anew, one entry per CDR3 protein. The table records about 610,000 distinct CDR3 sequences, over 9.5% of them present only once. The chain employs TRBV15 and TRBJ2-7; no clear D. Specimen: PBMCs from the stem cell graft donor, collected from the stem cell graft. This clonotype was obtained from a human donor who donated a stem cell graft to a child with acute myeloid leukemia. The CDR3 sequence is CATSRDGPSGVHYEQYF. DNA for the CDR3: TGTGCCACCAGCAGAGATGGCCCAAGTGGCGTCCACTACGAGCAGTACTTC.